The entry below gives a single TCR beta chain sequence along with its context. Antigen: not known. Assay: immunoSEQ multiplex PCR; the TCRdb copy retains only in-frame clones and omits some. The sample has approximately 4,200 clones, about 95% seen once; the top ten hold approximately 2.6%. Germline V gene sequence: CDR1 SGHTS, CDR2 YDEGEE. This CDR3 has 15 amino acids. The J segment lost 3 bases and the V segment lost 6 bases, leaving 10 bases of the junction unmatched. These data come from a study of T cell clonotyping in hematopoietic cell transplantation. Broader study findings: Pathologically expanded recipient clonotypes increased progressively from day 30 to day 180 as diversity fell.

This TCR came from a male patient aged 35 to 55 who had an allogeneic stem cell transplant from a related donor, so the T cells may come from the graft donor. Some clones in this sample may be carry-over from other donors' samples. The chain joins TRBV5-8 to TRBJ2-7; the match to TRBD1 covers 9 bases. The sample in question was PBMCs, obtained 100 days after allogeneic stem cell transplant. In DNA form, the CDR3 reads TGTGCCAGCACCCTTACAGGGGGCGCAAGCTACGAGCAGTACTTC. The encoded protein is CASTLTGGASYEQYF.